This T cell receptor beta chain was recorded in a study of a mutant IDH1 vaccine in newly diagnosed glioma. Study background: Patients under treatment included approximately 62% males and 37.5% females and had a mean age of approximately 44 years. V12 came at week 35, V13 at week 47. Whole-study results and caveats: Immune responses induced by the vaccine were seen in around 93% of patients, spanning multiple MHC alleles.

Documented time point: week 35, safety follow-up. Topical imiquimod was applied with each vaccine dose, which held 300 ug of mutant IDH1 20-mer peptide. Vaccination of patients was performed eight times, in weeks 1, 3, 5, 7, 11, 15, 19 and 23. Method: immunoSEQ multiplex PCR; TCRdb's copy keeps in-frame clones and lacks some. The sample contains 25,000 to 40,000 clones, around 80% of which appear only once. Germline values: CDR1 SGHRS, CDR2 YFSETQ. V lost 2 bases and J lost 4, with 9 bases in between. The CDR3 totals 14 residues. This clone turned up a few times. What it binds is not known. Source: PBMCs, taken from a glioma patient whose treatment included an IDH1 peptide vaccine. This rearrangement joins TRBV5-1 to TRBJ2-2; D assignment may be TRBD1 or TRBD2 (5 bases each). The TCR was taken from a middle-aged woman with glioma. CDR3 in DNA: TGCGCCAGCAGCTTTAGAGGGGTCACCGGGGAGCTGTTTTTT. Its protein is CASSFRGVTGELFF.